The 10 T cell receptor beta chains presented below share a single source sample, sequenced in a study of OX40 agonist ivuxolimab in advanced cancers. Sequencing was performed with immunoSEQ multiplex PCR; in TCRdb, only in-frame clones are kept and a portion is missing. The sample has 53,000 or so clones, about 88% seen once. The specimen comprised CD4+ or CD8+ T cells sorted from blood, sampled in a trial of the OX40 agonist ivuxolimab. All receptors come from an adult with an advanced solid tumor such as melanoma, head and neck, liver or kidney cancer.

This clone is a singleton in its sample. The chain uses TRBV25-1 and TRBJ1-1, with 9 bases identical to TRBD1. The germline CDR1 and CDR2 sequences are MGHDK and SYGVNS. The ends lost 6 bases at V and 7 bases at J; junction bases unmatched: 9. This CDR3 has 14 residues. For the CDR3, the DNA is TGTGCCAGCAGGGGGACAGGGACCTGGGGTGAAGCTTTCTTT. Amino acid sequence: CASRGTGTWGEAFF.

The J gene is TRBJ1-1, the V gene TRBV10-1; D is unclear. CDR1 and CDR2 from the germline V gene are WNHNN and SYGVQD (reference sequence). V was trimmed by 6 bases and J by 1 base, leaving 6 bases between them. This CDR3 has 12 amino acids. The CDR3 region is CASRNGNTEAFF. CDR3 coding DNA: TGCGCCAGCAGAAACGGGAACACTGAAGCTTTCTTT.

The rearrangement joins TRBV5-1 to TRBJ2-1; D might be TRBD1 (6 bases). The CDR3 sequence is 15 residues long. CDR1 is SGHRS, CDR2 YFSETQ, per germline. V was shortened by 4 bases and J by 4 bases, with 15 bases between the two germline ends. DNA for the CDR3: TGCGCCAGCAGCCTGGCGACAGGCTCGTACAATGAGCAGTTCTTC. Translated, it gives CASSLATGSYNEQFF.

The chain uses TRBV19 and TRBJ2-2; 8 bases are a match to TRBD1. The V gene end was trimmed by 7 bases and the J gene end by 3 bases; junction bases not matched to a gene: 7. The CDR3 runs 15 residues. The germline V gene has CDR1 LNHDA and CDR2 SQIVND (reference sequence). CDR3 bases: TGTGCCAGTAACGGACAGGGACTTTACACCGGGGAGCTGTTTTTT. Amino acid sequence: CASNGQGLYTGELFF. Full variable domain (rest looked up from reference TRBV19 and TRBJ2-2): DGGITQSPKYLFRKEGQNVTLSCEQNLNHDAMYWYRQDPGQGLRLIYYSQIVNDFQKGDIAEGYSVSREKKESFPLTVTSAQKNPTAFYLCASNGQGLYTGELFFGEGSRLTVL.

This clone occurred a few times. The chain joins TRBV6-6 to TRBJ1-1; TRBD1 might be the D (6 bases). Germline assignment: CDR1 MNHNY and CDR2 SVGAGI (reference sequence). V dropped 7 bases and J dropped 5 bases, with 14 bases sitting between them. The CDR3 has 13 amino acids. DNA of the CDR3: TGTGCCAGCACCGCTAGGGGGGAAACTGAAGCTTTCTTT. Translating gives CASTARGETEAFF.

The rearrangement joins TRBV28 to TRBJ1-3; D is ambiguous. The CDR3 length is 11 residues. CDR1 and CDR2 (germline): MDHEN, SYDVKM. V lost 8 bases and J lost 6, with 8 bases in between. CDR3 in DNA: TGTGCCAGCGGGATTTTAAACACCATATATTTT. It codes for CASGILNTIYF.

The V and J genes are TRBV28 and TRBJ1-4; D gene ambiguous. The germline V gene encodes CDR1 MDHEN and CDR2 SYDVKM. Trimming removed 3 bases from V and 5 bases from J, with 10 bases in between. This CDR3 is built from 14 residues. The CDR3 DNA sequence: TGTGCCAGCAGTTTGCCAGGAGGGAATGAAAAACTGTTTTTT. It yields the protein CASSLPGGNEKLFF.

This rearrangement joins TRBV5-1 to TRBJ2-3, with D maybe TRBD2 (5 bases). CDR1 is SGHRS, CDR2 YFSETQ, per germline. CDR3 length: 12 amino acids. The ends were cut back, 4 bases at V and 6 bases at J, with 9 bases in the middle. The CDR3 DNA sequence: TGCGCCAGCAGCCTTACTAGGGATACGCAGTATTTT. Protein sequence: CASSLTRDTQYF.

CDR3 nucleotide sequence: TGTGCCAGCAGCTTAGGAGCGTTCAATGAGCAGTTCTTC. Its translation is CASSLGAFNEQFF. The V gene is TRBV11-2, the J gene TRBJ2-1; D gene unclear. CDR1 is SGHAT, CDR2 FQNNGV, per germline. Trimming removed 1 base from V and 6 bases from J, with 7 bases in between. This CDR3 spans 13 amino acids.

The chain couples TRBV6-1 to TRBJ2-1; D is uncertain. Germline V gene lookup returns CDR1 MNHNS and CDR2 SASEGT. V lost 6 bases and J 2 bases, leaving 8 bases between the germline ends. This CDR3 region has 13 residues. The CDR3: CASRVQTYNEQFF. The CDR3 DNA follows: TGTGCCAGCAGGGTCCAAACCTACAATGAGCAGTTCTTC.